This TCR beta chain was observed in a study of beta chain features in type 1 diabetes. Whole-study results and caveats: Since sequencing was performed on cDNA, cells with high TCR expression could be over-represented. Type 1 diabetes patients showed fewer insertions and more deletions at VDJ junctions. Shorter TCRB CDR3s, moderately but significantly so, marked every one of the four CD4+ subsets in Type 1 diabetes patients. The naive, central memory and Treg TCRB repertoires showed an apparent similarity that was greater among patients than among healthy donors.

Sorting produced populations that all topped 98% purity. Every bit of the isolated RNA underwent reverse transcription, so sequencing read expressed TCRB transcripts. The protocol was immunoSEQ multiplex PCR, while the TCRdb copy is restricted to in-frame clones and leaves out a portion. The data hold some 330,000 clones, with roughly 12% observed a single time. This clone was seen a handful of times. Antigen specificity is unknown. Germline CDR1 is WSHSY and CDR2 is SAAADI. This CDR3 spans 16 amino acids. V was trimmed by 3 bases and J by 8 bases, leaving 17 bases between them. The chain has TRBV10-2 and TRBJ1-6; the D gene is possibly TRBD1 (6 bases). The sample comprised naive CD4+ T cells from blood. The sequence was obtained from a woman between 18 and 29 years old with type 1 diabetes. DNA for the CDR3: TGCGCCAGCAGTGAACGTCGAGGGGGTAAGGATTCACCCCTCCACTTT. This translates into CASSERRGGKDSPLHF.